Shown below are 15 T cell receptor beta chains from a single sample sequenced in a study of cytomegalovirus exposure and HLA in healthy donors. PCR used 60 Vbeta primers and 13 Jbeta primers. Produced via immunoSEQ multiplex PCR; TCRdb's table is partial and in-frame only. This table has approximately 150,000 clones, over 70% appearing once. The sequencing input was PBMCs. The receptors derive from a man aged 25-45 years in good health and CMV-seropositive.

This clone was observed a single time. This rearrangement joins TRBV7-2 to TRBJ1-2, with 10 nucleotides matching TRBD1. There are 15 residues in the CDR3. Per germline, CDR1 SGHTA and CDR2 FQGNSA. Losses at the gene ends were 5 bases for V and 2 bases for J; bases not matched to a gene: 5. The CDR3 bases are TGTGCCAGCAGCCCCTCGACAGGGGGCAACTATGGCTACACCTTC. It yields the protein CASSPSTGGNYGYTF.

The gene calls are TRBV27 and TRBJ2-5, with TRBD1 matching over 7 bases. The germline gives CDR1 MNHEY, CDR2 SMNVEV (reference sequence). The CDR3 has 14 residues. The V segment lost 2 bases and the J segment 5 bases; nucleotides outside the gene matches: 5. Here the CDR3 DNA reads TGTGCCAGCAGTTTAACAGGGGCGGATGAGACCCAGTACTTC. It encodes CASSLTGADETQYF.

The V gene is TRBV4-2, the J gene TRBJ1-4; D unclear. The germline V and J ends were trimmed by 3 bases and 4 bases, with 3 bases remaining between them. CDR3 length: 12 residues. Looked up from germline, CDR1 is LGHNA and CDR2 is YNFKEQ. The CDR3 nucleotides read TGTGCCAGCAGCCACCGTAATGAAAAACTGTTTTTT. Translating it yields CASSHRNEKLFF.

The gene calls are TRBV5-4 and TRBJ1-2; 8 bases are shared with TRBD1. The CDR3 covers 16 residues. V shed 4 bases, J shed 1 base, and the junction held 9 bases outside the gene matches. Per germline, CDR1 SGHNT and CDR2 YYREEE (reference sequence). Written as DNA, the CDR3 is TGTGCCAGCAGCGGGTTAAGGACAGGGCTTAACTATGGCTACACCTTC. Translating gives CASSGLRTGLNYGYTF.

This clone was counted only a few times. The CDR3 protein is CASSGVQGRGFNSNQPQHF. CDR3 bases: TGTGCCAGCAGTGGGGTACAGGGAAGGGGTTTCAATAGCAATCAGCCCCAGCATTTT. The V and J genes are TRBV2 and TRBJ1-5; D perhaps matches TRBD1 (6 bases). The CDR3 spans 19 residues. V gave up 4 bases and J gave up 0 bases, with 22 bases separating them. Germline V lookup: CDR1 SNHLY, CDR2 FYNNEI.

The table lists this clone with a count of one. The CDR3 sequence is CASGTGAMNEQFF. Here the CDR3 DNA reads TGTGCCAGCGGAACGGGAGCGATGAATGAGCAGTTCTTC. V is TRBV6-5 and J is TRBJ2-1, with D possibly being TRBD2 (6 bases). The V and J ends lost 8 bases and 7 bases respectively, with 15 bases between them. The CDR3 covers 13 residues. From germline, CDR1 is MNHEY and CDR2 SVGAGI.

The chain has TRBV6-5 and TRBJ2-7; 8 nucleotides align to TRBD1. The CDR3 runs to 15 residues. Per germline, CDR1 MNHEY and CDR2 SVGAGI. With 4 bases clipped from V and 5 bases from J, the junction kept 10 bases outside the gene matches. The CDR3 is CASSSPPTGAHEQYF. CDR3 sequence (DNA): TGTGCCAGCAGTTCCCCGCCGACAGGGGCTCACGAGCAGTACTTC.

The chain recombines TRBV7-5 with TRBJ1-1; the table names TRBD1, a call not compared with the DNA. TRBV7-5 corresponds to a pseudogene. The length of the CDR3 is 14 residues. As DNA, the CDR3 is TGTGTCAGAAGCGCAGACAGGGGGGAATCTGAAGCTTTCTTT. Its protein is CVRSADRGESEAFF.

The rearrangement links TRBV7-2 to TRBJ2-1; possibly TRBD2 for D (7 bases). V lost 2 bases and J lost 2, with 10 bases in between. Germline V gives CDR1 SGHTA, CDR2 FQGNSA. This CDR3 is built from 15 residues. This CDR3 reads CASSLRGAAYNEQFF. The CDR3 bases are TGTGCCAGCAGCTTACGGGGGGCGGCCTACAATGAGCAGTTCTTC.

The chain couples TRBV6-1 to TRBJ2-5; TRBD1 agrees at 9 bases. The V segment lost 4 bases and the J segment 3 bases; nucleotides outside the gene matches: 6. CDR3 length: 15 amino acids. CDR1 and CDR2 from the germline V gene are MNHNS and SASEGT. CDR3 amino acids: CASSVGTGREETQYF. In DNA form, the CDR3 reads TGTGCCAGCAGTGTAGGGACAGGGAGGGAAGAGACCCAGTACTTC.

The chain recombines TRBV11-3 with TRBJ2-7; 8 bases are shared with TRBD2. The germline V gene has CDR1 SGHNT and CDR2 YENEEA. After removal of 2 bases from V and 3 bases from J, the junction contained 6 bases not matched to a gene. The CDR3 sequence is 15 residues long. DNA for the CDR3: TGTGCCAGCAGCTTAATGAGCGGGGGTGTCTACGAGCAGTACTTC. Amino acid sequence: CASSLMSGGVYEQYF.

A few counts support this clone. This sequence joins TRBV6-6 and TRBJ2-7; D is unresolved. The CDR3 loop spans 14 amino acids. V was cut by 0 bases and J by 1 base, with 7 bases left in between. Germline V gives CDR1 MNHNY, CDR2 SVGAGI (reference sequence). The DNA of the CDR3 is TGTGCCAGCAGTTACTCGCCGGAGTCCTACGAGCAGTACTTC. Translated, it gives CASSYSPESYEQYF.

The chain combines TRBV6-5 with TRBJ2-7; tentative D call: TRBD1 (6 bases). From germline, CDR1 is MNHEY and CDR2 SVGAGI. This CDR3 region has 15 residues. V was clipped by 5 bases and J by 1 base, with 15 bases between them. CDR3 sequence (DNA): TGTGCCAGCAGTCCAGACAGGACTCCTTCCTACGAGCAGTACTTC. Translating it yields CASSPDRTPSYEQYF.

CDR3 sequence: CASSLGRNEQFF. DNA for the CDR3: TGTGCCAGCAGCTTGGGGAGGAATGAGCAGTTCTTC. The V and J genes are TRBV5-6 and TRBJ2-1; D may be TRBD2 (5 bases). The CDR3 consists of 12 residues. The V gene's germline CDR1 is SGHDT and CDR2 YYEEEE. The V end lost 0 bases, the J end lost 7 bases, and 5 bases lay between the germline ends.

V usage is TRBV7-7 and J usage is TRBJ1-6; no firm D call. V lost 9 bases, J lost 0 bases, and 18 bases lay in between. The CDR3 is 17 residues long. Germline loops: CDR1 SSHAT, CDR2 FNYEAQ (reference sequence). CDR3 loop: CARSRGRKRSYNSPLHF. The CDR3 nucleotides read TGTGCCAGGAGCCGGGGTCGGAAACGCTCCTATAATTCACCCCTCCACTTT.